Reported below is one T cell receptor (beta chain). The data stem from a study of blood T cell repertoires in COVID-19. Across the study: There were acute and convalescent COVID-19 samples, and they came from the United States, Italy and Spain. T cells, B-cell-depleted T cells, or PBMCs provided the cDNA or gDNA that served as material.

In the source study's methods: Amplification of reference gene primers was used by the study to estimate nucleated cell counts. Libraries were prepared by immunoSEQ multiplex PCR; TCRdb keeps only in-frame clonotypes and omits some of them. V, J and clone size reflect that table, while D and trimming were determined from the DNA. The sample records about 310,000 clones, approximately 87% being singletons. The ends lost 5 bases at V and 10 bases at J; junction bases unmatched: 6. Germline-derived CDR1 and CDR2 are LNHDA and SQIVND (reference sequence). The CDR3 is 13 residues long. The sequencing input was peripheral blood. The chain recombines TRBV19 with TRBJ2-1, with 9 bases aligning to TRBD1. The receptor was derived from a woman between 45 and 60 years old who had recovered from COVID-19. CDR3 in DNA: TGTGCCAGTAGTTGGACAGGGGAAGGCGAGCAGTTCTTC. Protein sequence: CASSWTGEGEQFF.